Below, 20 T cell receptor beta chains from the same sample are listed, as sequenced in a study of technical replicates of blood from a few donors. Clones were sequenced by immunoSEQ multiplex PCR, and TCRdb holds only the in-frame ones, with some missing. The sample holds tens of thousands of clones, 91% seen once. What was sequenced was T cells isolated from PBMCs. These receptors originate from a human donor in good health. Some clones in this sample may be carry-over from other donors' samples.

V is TRBV13 and J is TRBJ1-5; 7 bases map to TRBD1. CDR1 PRHDT and CDR2 FYEKMQ come from the germline V gene (reference sequence). CDR3 length: 18 residues. V lost 3 bases, J lost 0 bases, and 11 bases stayed unmatched. CDR3 amino acids: CASSFSPPGGYSNQPQHF. Here the CDR3 DNA reads TGTGCCAGCAGCTTCTCGCCCCCAGGGGGATATAGCAATCAGCCCCAGCATTTT.

The chain has TRBV27 and TRBJ2-1, with 10 positions matching TRBD2. Trimming cost V 4 bases and J 4 bases; bases outside gene matches: 7. CDR3 length: 16 residues. Germline V gene lookup returns CDR1 MNHEY and CDR2 SMNVEV (reference sequence). This CDR3 reads CASSYEAGGIYNEQFF. The DNA for the CDR3 is TGTGCCAGCAGTTATGAAGCGGGAGGGATATACAATGAGCAGTTCTTC.

This sequence joins TRBV2 and TRBJ2-2; 12 bases are a match to TRBD2. The CDR3 covers 16 residues. J lost 1 base, V lost 7 bases, and 4 bases had no gene match. Per germline, CDR1 SNHLY and CDR2 FYNNEI. The CDR3 DNA follows: TGTGCCAGCACGGGGGGACTAGCGGGGAACACCGGGGAGCTGTTTTTT. Protein sequence: CASTGGLAGNTGELFF. The whole variable domain, remainder taken from reference TRBV2 and TRBJ2-2, is EPEVTQTPSHQVTQMGQEVILRCVPISNHLYFYWYRQILGQKVEFLVSFYNNEISEKSEIFDDQFSVERPDGSNFTLKIRSTKLEDSAMYFCASTGGLAGNTGELFFGEGSRLTVL.

V and J are TRBV11-2 and TRBJ2-5; TRBD2 aligns across 7 bases. The CDR3 is 16 amino acids. V lost 5 bases, J lost 2 bases, and 11 bases stayed unmatched. Germline CDR1 and CDR2: SGHAT and FQNNGV. The CDR3, as DNA: TGTGCCAGCAGCAGTGAGCGGGGAGCCGAACAAGAGACCCAGTACTTC. It yields the protein CASSSERGAEQETQYF.

This chain connects TRBV29-1 to TRBJ2-2; 8 bases match TRBD1. Germline assignment: CDR1 SQVTM and CDR2 ANQGSEA. The ends lost 6 bases at V and 2 bases at J; junction bases unmatched: 8. The length of the CDR3 is 15 residues. CDR3: CSVPGQGGNTGELFF. The CDR3 nucleotides are TGCAGCGTCCCCGGACAGGGTGGCAACACCGGGGAGCTGTTTTTT.

The chain employs TRBV10-2 and TRBJ2-5; D may be TRBD1 (6 bases). Looked up from germline, CDR1 is WSHSY and CDR2 is SAAADI. This CDR3 comprises 14 residues. The ends were cut back, 3 bases at V and 5 bases at J, with 13 bases in the middle. The CDR3 DNA follows: TGCGCCAGCAGTGAAATCCGGACAGTTGAGACCCAGTACTTC. Translating gives CASSEIRTVETQYF.

The CDR3 DNA sequence: TGTGCCAGCAGTGGAGCAGGGGACAGGGCATTTAGCTCCTACAATGAGCAGTTCTTC. This translates into CASSGAGDRAFSSYNEQFF. The chain links TRBV2 to TRBJ2-1; 9 bases line up with TRBD1. Germline V gene lookup returns CDR1 SNHLY and CDR2 FYNNEI. This CDR3 has 19 amino acids. Trimming took 4 bases from V and 0 from J; bases not matched to a gene: 13.

This chain links TRBV27 with TRBJ1-5; 7 positions match TRBD1. V shed 5 bases, J shed 6 bases, and the junction held 7 bases outside the gene matches. Looked up from germline, CDR1 is MNHEY and CDR2 is SMNVEV (reference sequence). The CDR3 contains 14 residues. CDR3 region: CASSPRGLFQPQHF. CDR3 nucleotide sequence: TGTGCCAGCAGTCCTAGGGGGCTTTTTCAGCCCCAGCATTTT.

The gene calls are TRBV7-6 and TRBJ2-7; 7 nucleotides match TRBD2. Germline V gene data show CDR1 as SGHVS and CDR2 as FNYEAQ. Trimming took 8 bases from V and 4 from J; bases not matched to a gene: 17. The CDR3 is made up of 16 amino acids. CDR3 nucleotides: TGTGCCAGCGGCCGGGGGGTAGGGACTCCTGGGTACGAGCAGTACTTC. Amino acid sequence: CASGRGVGTPGYEQYF. Full variable domain (remainder filled in from reference TRBV7-6 and TRBJ2-7): GAGVSQSPRYKVTKRGQDVALRCDPISGHVSLYWYRQALGQGPEFLTYFNYEAQQDKSGLPNDRFSAERPEGSISTLTIQRTEQRDSAMYRCASGRGVGTPGYEQYFGPGTRLTVT.

This clone appeared once. V and J are TRBV6-1 and TRBJ2-3, with TRBD2 matching 14 bases. After removal of 5 bases from V and 2 bases from J, the junction contained 9 bases not matched to a gene. CDR1 MNHNS and CDR2 SASEGT come from the germline V gene. This CDR3 has 18 residues. In nucleotides, the CDR3 is TGTGCCAGCAGTCAAGGACTAGCGGGAGGTTTTAACACAGATACGCAGTATTTT. Amino acid sequence: CASSQGLAGGFNTDTQYF.

The chain couples TRBV27 to TRBJ1-5, with 8 bases lining up with TRBD1. V trimming: 9 bases; J trimming: 8 bases; junction bases outside the gene matches: 12. CDR1 and CDR2 (germline): MNHEY, SMNVEV (reference sequence). This CDR3 contains 14 residues. CDR3 sequence: CASTSRQGIEPQHF. The DNA for the CDR3 is TGTGCCAGTACATCCCGACAGGGGATAGAGCCCCAGCATTTT.

This clone was observed a single time. The V call is TRBV5-1, the J call TRBJ1-1; 7 nucleotides match TRBD1. V gave up 5 bases and J gave up 0 bases; unmatched junction bases: 4. CDR3 length: 14 residues. Germline CDR1 and CDR2: SGHRS and YFSETQ. The CDR3 loop is CASRTGQLNTEAFF. The CDR3 bases are TGCGCCAGCAGAACGGGACAGTTGAACACTGAAGCTTTCTTT. The variable domain in full, completed from reference TRBV5-1 and TRBJ1-1, reads KAGVTQTPRYLIKTRGQQVTLSCSPISGHRSVSWYQQTPGQGLQFLFEYFSETQRNKGNFPGRFSGRQFSNSRSEMNVSTLELGDSALYLCASRTGQLNTEAFFGQGTRLTVV.

V gene TRBV10-3 combines with J gene TRBJ2-1; 11 nucleotides agree with TRBD2. The trim removed 8 bases at V and 0 bases at J, leaving 6 bases unmatched. CDR1 is ENHRY, CDR2 SYGVKD, per germline. This CDR3 region has 16 residues. This chain's CDR3 is CAISASGRSSYNEQFF. The DNA for the CDR3 is TGTGCCATCTCAGCTAGCGGGAGGAGCTCCTACAATGAGCAGTTCTTC.

This rearrangement joins TRBV5-1 to TRBJ2-1; D is unresolved. Trimming pared 1 base from V and 0 bases from J, leaving 8 bases between. The germline gives CDR1 SGHRS, CDR2 YFSETQ. The CDR3 consists of 15 residues. The CDR3 DNA reads as TGCGCCAGCAGCTTGTACCCGAGCTCCTACAATGAGCAGTTCTTC. It encodes CASSLYPSSYNEQFF.

This clone showed up just once. The V gene is TRBV9, the J gene TRBJ1-2; D not resolved. The length of the CDR3 is 17 residues. The germline CDR1 and CDR2 sequences are SGDLS and YYNGEE. Trimming cost V 0 bases and J 4 bases, with 19 bases left between them. CDR3 protein: CASSVGQASLKSYGYTF. As DNA, the CDR3 is TGTGCCAGCAGCGTAGGTCAGGCATCCCTTAAATCCTATGGCTACACCTTC.

The chain employs TRBV11-2 and TRBJ2-7; 7 bases match TRBD2. This CDR3 is built from 15 residues. Germline-derived CDR1 and CDR2 are SGHAT and FQNNGV. J lost 1 base, V lost 2 bases, and 5 bases had no gene match. Here the CDR3 reads CASSLSAGVSYEQYF. CDR3 DNA sequence: TGTGCCAGCAGCTTATCTGCGGGAGTTTCCTACGAGCAGTACTTC.

The chain employs TRBV10-1 and TRBJ1-6; a possible D gene is TRBD1 (6 bases). Germline assignment: CDR1 WNHNN and CDR2 SYGVQD (reference sequence). The V gene lost 3 bases and the J gene lost 9 bases, with 6 bases spanning the gap. The CDR3 extends over 12 amino acids. The CDR3 sequence is CASSDRGSPLHF. The CDR3 bases are TGCGCCAGCAGTGACAGGGGTTCACCCCTCCACTTT.

The chain combines TRBV4-1 with TRBJ1-2; 8 positions agree with TRBD1. J was trimmed by 6 bases and V by 5 bases; bases with no gene match: 2. This CDR3 spans 12 amino acids. Germline values: CDR1 MGHRA, CDR2 YSYEKL. CDR3 protein: CASSLQGDGYTF. The DNA of the CDR3 is TGCGCCAGCAGCTTACAGGGGGATGGCTACACCTTC.

The chain combines TRBV7-9 with TRBJ2-7; TRBD2 is a possible D gene (5 bases). The CDR3 runs to 14 residues. Per germline, CDR1 SEHNR and CDR2 FQNEAQ (reference sequence). V shed 6 bases and J shed 5 bases, with 17 bases lying between them. The CDR3 coding sequence is TGTGCCAGCAGTCTAGGCGGGTTGATTAACGAGCAGTACTTC. Translating it yields CASSLGGLINEQYF.

The chain uses TRBV27 and TRBJ1-4, with D possibly TRBD1 on 5 matching bases. The germline gives CDR1 MNHEY, CDR2 SMNVEV (reference sequence). Trimming left V 6 bases short and J 6 bases short, with 20 bases between. The CDR3 is 16 amino acids. The CDR3 coding sequence is TGTGCCAGCAGGCCAATTAGGGTCGGGGGGGATGAAAAACTGTTTTTT. Protein: CASRPIRVGGDEKLFF.